The sample holds many counts of the clone carrying this T cell receptor beta chain. CDR1 is LGHNT and CDR2 is FRNRAP in the germline V gene. There are 16 residues in the CDR3. The ends were cut back, 0 bases at V and 6 bases at J, with 15 bases in the middle. TCR beta CDR3 sequences were amplified from RNA transcripts. A first-round RT-PCR of the TCR CDR3 used the HTBI primer set. MiXCR, run by TCRdb on the multiplex PCR reads, gives a single entry per CDR3 protein. Of about 380,000 distinct CDR3 sequences in the sample, approximately 15% were seen once. The data belong to a study of T cells in Graves' hyperthyroidism and ophthalmopathy. Stability of Graves' hyperthyroidism was defined as absent ophthalmopathy progression within 18 months. Patients were aged 18 to 65, had disease duration under 2 months, and had newly diagnosed hyperthyroidism.

The clonotype was recovered from a woman aged 60-70 years with Graves' hyperthyroidism. V gene TRBV12-5 combines with J gene TRBJ1-5; D is unresolved. Sequenced: blood. The CDR3 DNA reads as TGTGCTAGTGGTTTGGTAGCGATTGGGGTGGGTCAGCCCCAGCATTTT. Amino acid sequence: CASGLVAIGVGQPQHF.